A selection of T cell receptor beta chains follows, all from one sample in a study of Graves' ophthalmopathy and Graves' hyperthyroidism. TCRdb passed the multiplex PCR reads through MiXCR, listing each CDR3 protein once. The sample lists about 370,000 distinct CDR3 sequences, 15% to 20% seen once, with more than 1.5% in the top ten. Material: peripheral blood. The receptor source for this set is a young woman with Graves' ophthalmopathy. Both conserved end residues are part of each CDR3. The D gene is left open where the match is weak. A row's size may be missing; if present it is once, few, many or a size class.

v_call,clone_size,d_call,j_call,cdr3_aa,cdr3_nt
TRBV12-5,NA,NA,TRBJ1-1,CASGLADISAFF,TGTGCTAGTGGTTTGGCGGACATCTCAGCTTTCTTT
TRBV6-5,many,TRBD1,TRBJ1-6,CASSFRGPVNSPLHF,TGTGCCAGCAGTTTTAGGGGGCCTGTTAATTCACCCCTCCACTTT
TRBV7-9,many,TRBD1,TRBJ1-5,CASSLTGQGGQPQHF,TGTGCCAGCAGCTTGACGGGACAGGGAGGTCAGCCCCAGCATTTT
TRBV11-2,many,NA,TRBJ2-7,CASSWFPESSYEQYF,TGTGCCAGCAGCTGGTTCCCCGAGAGCTCCTACGAGCAGTACTTC
TRBV19,many,NA,TRBJ2-2,CASSGSGINTGELFF,TGTGCCAGTAGTGGGTCGGGGATAAACACCGGGGAGCTGTTTTTT
TRBV29-1,many,NA,TRBJ1-3,CSVVSPGNTIYF,TGCAGCGTTGTTAGTCCTGGAAACACCATATATTTT
TRBV7-6,many,TRBD2,TRBJ2-2,CASSFKAGGGRTGELFF,TGTGCCAGCAGCTTTAAGGCCGGGGGAGGGCGGACCGGGGAGCTGTTTTTT
TRBV5-1,NA,NA,TRBJ1-3,CASSPLGVSSGNTIYF,TGCGCCAGCAGCCCCCTGGGGGTCAGCTCTGGAAACACCATATATTTT
TRBV11-2,NA,TRBD1,TRBJ2-7,CASRGTGRSSSYEQYF,TGTGCCAGCAGAGGGACAGGAAGGTCAAGCTCCTACGAGCAGTACTTC
TRBV15,NA,NA,TRBJ2-7,CATSYRQAENEQYF,TGTGCCACCAGCTACCGACAGGCGGAGAACGAGCAGTACTTC
TRBV7-2,many,NA,TRBJ2-5,CASSFHRGGEETQYF,TGTGCCAGCAGCTTCCATAGGGGGGGGGAAGAGACCCAGTACTTC
TRBV29-1,many,TRBD2,TRBJ2-4,CSAGGTLNIQYF,TGCAGCGCGGGGGGGACGTTGAACATTCAGTACTTC
TRBV29-1,many,NA,TRBJ1-1,CSAENYRDTEAFF,TGCAGCGCAGAAAATTACAGAGACACTGAAGCTTTCTTT
TRBV19,NA,NA,TRBJ2-2,CASSISLRRELFF,TGTGCCAGTAGTATTTCACTCCGCCGGGAGCTGTTTTTT
TRBV28,many,TRBD1,TRBJ1-1,CASSLRTGGSTEAFF,TGTGCCAGCAGCTTAAGGACAGGGGGCAGCACTGAAGCTTTCTTT
TRBV6-2/TRBV6-3,many,NA,TRBJ2-5,CASSTSGLRETQYF,TGTGCCAGCAGTACCTCCGGACTCAGGGAGACCCAGTACTTC
TRBV30,many,NA,TRBJ2-7,CAWSVPPQPYEQYF,TGTGCCTGGAGTGTCCCCCCGCAGCCCTACGAGCAGTACTTC
TRBV25-1,many,NA,TRBJ2-6,CASSGGHPSGANVLTF,TGTGCCAGCAGTGGGGGACACCCCTCTGGGGCCAACGTCCTGACTTTC
TRBV6-2/TRBV6-3,NA,NA,TRBJ2-3,CASTVESSPTDTQYF,TGTGCCAGCACGGTGGAATCCTCGCCCACAGATACGCAGTATTTT
TRBV20-1,NA,NA,TRBJ1-2,CSARVARVANYGYTF,TGCAGTGCTAGAGTTGCCCGGGTTGCTAACTATGGCTACACCTTC
TRBV2,NA,NA,TRBJ2-5,CASSEITGSSETQYF,TGTGCCAGCAGTGAAATAACTGGTTCGTCGGAGACCCAGTACTTC
TRBV20-1,NA,NA,TRBJ1-2,CSASSEGGEGYTF,TGCAGTGCTAGTTCTGAGGGTGGAGAGGGCTACACCTTC
TRBV4-3,many,NA,TRBJ1-1,CASSQESQVGPGTEAFF,TGCGCCAGCAGCCAAGAATCGCAGGTTGGTCCGGGCACTGAAGCTTTCTTT
TRBV10-2,many,NA,TRBJ2-7,CASSETRGHEQYF,TGCGCCAGCAGTGAGACGAGGGGCCACGAGCAGTACTTC
TRBV6-1,many,NA,TRBJ2-2,CASKSEVSGELFF,TGTGCCAGCAAATCCGAGGTTTCCGGGGAGCTGTTTTTT
TRBV12-3/TRBV12-4,many,TRBD1,TRBJ1-5,CASSFGRRQGNQPQHF,TGTGCCAGCAGTTTTGGCCGACGACAGGGTAATCAGCCCCAGCATTTT
TRBV5-1,many,NA,TRBJ1-2,CASTQLRDGGRRGYGYTF,TGCGCCAGCACCCAACTTCGGGACGGAGGACGAAGGGGGTATGGCTACACCTTC
TRBV7-3,many,NA,TRBJ2-6,CASSPAHSGANVLTF,TGTGCCAGCAGCCCTGCCCATTCTGGGGCCAACGTCCTGACTTTC
TRBV30,many,TRBD1,TRBJ2-4,CAWSGRTGTKYF,TGTGCCTGGAGTGGGAGGACAGGGACAAAGTACTTC
TRBV10-3,many,NA,TRBJ2-2,CAIERGYSTGELFF,TGTGCCATCGAACGGGGCTACTCTACCGGGGAGCTGTTTTTT
TRBV9,many,TRBD1,TRBJ1-2,CASSVHSLGQGGGYTF,TGTGCCAGCAGCGTCCACTCTCTCGGACAGGGGGGAGGCTACACCTTC
TRBV28,many,NA,TRBJ1-1,CASSSGLVRAFF,TGTGCCAGCAGTTCAGGCCTAGTTAGAGCTTTCTTT
TRBV6-2/TRBV6-3,many,NA,TRBJ2-7,CASSQFRGSYEQYF,TGTGCCAGCAGTCAGTTCAGGGGCTCCTACGAGCAGTACTTC